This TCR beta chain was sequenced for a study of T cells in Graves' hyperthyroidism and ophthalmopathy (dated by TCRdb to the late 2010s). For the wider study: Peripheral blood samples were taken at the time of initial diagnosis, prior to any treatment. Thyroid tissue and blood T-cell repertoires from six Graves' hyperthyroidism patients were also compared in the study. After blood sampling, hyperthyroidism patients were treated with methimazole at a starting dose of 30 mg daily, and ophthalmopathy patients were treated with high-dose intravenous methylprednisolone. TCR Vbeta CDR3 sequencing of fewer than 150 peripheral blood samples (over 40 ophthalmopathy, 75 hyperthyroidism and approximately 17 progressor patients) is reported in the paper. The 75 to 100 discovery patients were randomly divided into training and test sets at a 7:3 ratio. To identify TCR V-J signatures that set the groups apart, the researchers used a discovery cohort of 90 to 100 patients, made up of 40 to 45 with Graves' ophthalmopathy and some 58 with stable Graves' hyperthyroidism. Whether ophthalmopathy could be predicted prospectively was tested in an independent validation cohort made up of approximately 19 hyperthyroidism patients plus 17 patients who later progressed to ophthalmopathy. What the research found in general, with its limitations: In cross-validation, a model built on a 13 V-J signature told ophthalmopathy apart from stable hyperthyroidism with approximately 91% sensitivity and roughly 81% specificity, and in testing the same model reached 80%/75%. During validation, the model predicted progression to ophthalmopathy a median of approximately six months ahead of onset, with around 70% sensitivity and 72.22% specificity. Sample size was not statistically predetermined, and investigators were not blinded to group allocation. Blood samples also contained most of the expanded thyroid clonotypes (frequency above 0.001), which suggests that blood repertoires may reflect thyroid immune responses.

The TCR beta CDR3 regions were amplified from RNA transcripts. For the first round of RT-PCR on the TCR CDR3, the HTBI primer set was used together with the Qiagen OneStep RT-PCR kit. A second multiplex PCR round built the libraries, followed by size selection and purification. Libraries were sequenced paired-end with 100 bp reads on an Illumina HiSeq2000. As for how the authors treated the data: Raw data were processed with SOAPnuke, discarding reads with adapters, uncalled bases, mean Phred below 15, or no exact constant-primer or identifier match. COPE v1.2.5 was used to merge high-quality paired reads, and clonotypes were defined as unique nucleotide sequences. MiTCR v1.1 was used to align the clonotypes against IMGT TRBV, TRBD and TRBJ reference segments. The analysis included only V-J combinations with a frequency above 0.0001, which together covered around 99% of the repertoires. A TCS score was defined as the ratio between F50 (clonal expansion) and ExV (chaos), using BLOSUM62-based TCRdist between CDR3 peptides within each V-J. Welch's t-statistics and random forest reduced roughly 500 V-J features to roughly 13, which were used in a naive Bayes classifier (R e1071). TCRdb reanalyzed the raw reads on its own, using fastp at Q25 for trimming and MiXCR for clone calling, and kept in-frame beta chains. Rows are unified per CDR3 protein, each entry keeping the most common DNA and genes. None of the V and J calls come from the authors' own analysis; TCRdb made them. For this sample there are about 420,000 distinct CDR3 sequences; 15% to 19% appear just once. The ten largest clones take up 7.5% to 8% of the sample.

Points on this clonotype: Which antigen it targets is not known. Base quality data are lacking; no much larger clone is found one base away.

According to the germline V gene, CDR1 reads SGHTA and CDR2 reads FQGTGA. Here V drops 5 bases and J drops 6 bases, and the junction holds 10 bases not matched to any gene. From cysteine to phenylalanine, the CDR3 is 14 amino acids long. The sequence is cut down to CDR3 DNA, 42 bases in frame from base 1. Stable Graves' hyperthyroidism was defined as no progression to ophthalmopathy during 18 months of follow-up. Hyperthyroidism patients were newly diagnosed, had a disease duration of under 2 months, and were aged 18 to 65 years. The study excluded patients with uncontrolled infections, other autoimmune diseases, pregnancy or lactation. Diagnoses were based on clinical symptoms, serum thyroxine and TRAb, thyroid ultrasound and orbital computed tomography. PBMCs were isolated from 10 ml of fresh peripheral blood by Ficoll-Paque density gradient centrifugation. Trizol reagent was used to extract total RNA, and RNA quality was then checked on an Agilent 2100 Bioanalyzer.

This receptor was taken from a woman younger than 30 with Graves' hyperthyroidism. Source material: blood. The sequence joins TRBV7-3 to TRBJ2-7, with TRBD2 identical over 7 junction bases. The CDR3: CASSPGSGRGEQYF. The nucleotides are TGTGCCAGCAGCCCCGGTAGCGGGCGGGGCGAGCAGTACTTC.